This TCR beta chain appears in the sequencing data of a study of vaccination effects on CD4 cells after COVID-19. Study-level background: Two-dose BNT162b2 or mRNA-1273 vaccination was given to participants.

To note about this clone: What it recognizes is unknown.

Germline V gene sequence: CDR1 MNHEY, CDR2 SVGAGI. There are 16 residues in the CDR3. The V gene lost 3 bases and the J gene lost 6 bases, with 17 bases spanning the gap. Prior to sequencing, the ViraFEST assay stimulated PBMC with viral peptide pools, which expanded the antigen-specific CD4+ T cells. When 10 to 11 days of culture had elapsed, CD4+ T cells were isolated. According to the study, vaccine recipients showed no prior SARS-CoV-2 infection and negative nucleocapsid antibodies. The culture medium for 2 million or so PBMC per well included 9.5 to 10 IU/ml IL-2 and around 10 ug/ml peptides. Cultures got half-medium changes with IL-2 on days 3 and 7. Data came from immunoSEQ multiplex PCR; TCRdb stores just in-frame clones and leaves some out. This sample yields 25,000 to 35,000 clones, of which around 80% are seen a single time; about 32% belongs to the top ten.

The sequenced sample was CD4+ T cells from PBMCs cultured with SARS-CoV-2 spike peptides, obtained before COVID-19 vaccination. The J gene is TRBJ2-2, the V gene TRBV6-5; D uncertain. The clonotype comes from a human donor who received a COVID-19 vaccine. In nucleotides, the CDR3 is TGTGCCAGCAGTTATTTGGGCAGGAGAAGAGCCGGGGAGCTGTTTTTT. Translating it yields CASSYLGRRRAGELFF.